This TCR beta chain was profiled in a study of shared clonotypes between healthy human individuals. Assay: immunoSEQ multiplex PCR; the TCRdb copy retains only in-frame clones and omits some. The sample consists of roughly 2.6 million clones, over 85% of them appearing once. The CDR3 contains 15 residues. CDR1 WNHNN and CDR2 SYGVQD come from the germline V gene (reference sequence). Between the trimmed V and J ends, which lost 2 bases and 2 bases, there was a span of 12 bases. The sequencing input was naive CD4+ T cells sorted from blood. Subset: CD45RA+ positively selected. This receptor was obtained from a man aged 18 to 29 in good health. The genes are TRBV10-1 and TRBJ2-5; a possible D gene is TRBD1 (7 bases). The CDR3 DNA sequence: TGCGCCAGCAGTGAGGGCGGGACAGCTCAAGAGACCCAGTACTTC. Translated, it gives CASSEGGTAQETQYF.